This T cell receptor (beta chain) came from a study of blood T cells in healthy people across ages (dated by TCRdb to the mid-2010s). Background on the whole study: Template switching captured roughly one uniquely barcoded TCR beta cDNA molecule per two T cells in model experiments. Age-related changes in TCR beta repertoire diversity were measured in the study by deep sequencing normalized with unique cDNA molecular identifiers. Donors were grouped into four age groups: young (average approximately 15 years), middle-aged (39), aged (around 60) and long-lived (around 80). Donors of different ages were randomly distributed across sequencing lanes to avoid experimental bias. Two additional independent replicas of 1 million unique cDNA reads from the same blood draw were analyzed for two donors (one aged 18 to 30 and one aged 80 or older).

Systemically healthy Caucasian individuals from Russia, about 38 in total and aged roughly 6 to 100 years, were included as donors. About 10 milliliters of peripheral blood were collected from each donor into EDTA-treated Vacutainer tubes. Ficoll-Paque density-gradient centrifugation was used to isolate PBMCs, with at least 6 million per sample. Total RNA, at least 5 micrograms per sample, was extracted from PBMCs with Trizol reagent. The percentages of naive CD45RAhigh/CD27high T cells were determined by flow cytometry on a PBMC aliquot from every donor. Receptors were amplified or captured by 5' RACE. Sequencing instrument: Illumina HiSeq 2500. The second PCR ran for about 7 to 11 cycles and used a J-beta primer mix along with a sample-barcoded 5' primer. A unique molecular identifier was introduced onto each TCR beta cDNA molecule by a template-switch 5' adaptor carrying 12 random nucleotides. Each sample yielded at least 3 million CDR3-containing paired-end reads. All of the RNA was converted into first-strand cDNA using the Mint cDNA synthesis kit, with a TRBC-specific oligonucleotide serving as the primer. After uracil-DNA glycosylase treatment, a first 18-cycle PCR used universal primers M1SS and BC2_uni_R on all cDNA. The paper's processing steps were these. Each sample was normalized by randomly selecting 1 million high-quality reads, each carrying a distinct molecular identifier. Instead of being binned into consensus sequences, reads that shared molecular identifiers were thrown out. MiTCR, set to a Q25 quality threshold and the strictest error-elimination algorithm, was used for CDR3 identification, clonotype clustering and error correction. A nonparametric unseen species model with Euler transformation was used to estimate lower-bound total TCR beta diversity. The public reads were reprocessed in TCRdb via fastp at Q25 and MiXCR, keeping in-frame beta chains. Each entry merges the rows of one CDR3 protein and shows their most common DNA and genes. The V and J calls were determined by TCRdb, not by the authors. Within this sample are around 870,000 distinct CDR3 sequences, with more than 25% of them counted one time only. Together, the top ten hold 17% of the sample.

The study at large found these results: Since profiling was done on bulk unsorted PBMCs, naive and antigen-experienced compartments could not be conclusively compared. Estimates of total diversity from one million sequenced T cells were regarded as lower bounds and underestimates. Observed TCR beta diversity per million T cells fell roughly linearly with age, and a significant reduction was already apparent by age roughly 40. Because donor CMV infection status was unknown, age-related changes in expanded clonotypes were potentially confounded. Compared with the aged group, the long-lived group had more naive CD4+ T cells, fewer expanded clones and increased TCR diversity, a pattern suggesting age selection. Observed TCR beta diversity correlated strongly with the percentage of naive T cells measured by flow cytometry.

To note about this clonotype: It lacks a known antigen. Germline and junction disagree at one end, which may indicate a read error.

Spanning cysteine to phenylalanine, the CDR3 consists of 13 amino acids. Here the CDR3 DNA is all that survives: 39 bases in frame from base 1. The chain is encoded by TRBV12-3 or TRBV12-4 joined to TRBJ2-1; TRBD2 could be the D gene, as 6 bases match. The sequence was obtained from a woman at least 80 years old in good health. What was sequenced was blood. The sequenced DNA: TGTGCCTGCAGCCCGGGGCCGGCGGGGGAGCAGTTCTTC. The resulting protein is CACSPGPAGEQFF.